A single sample gave rise to the 27 T cell receptor beta chains below, sequenced in a study of T cell responses to AZD1222 COVID-19 vaccine. The assay was immunoSEQ multiplex PCR, and TCRdb's table has in-frame clones only and misses some. Of roughly 75,000 clones listed, around 86% were seen once; the top ten hold more than 15%. Sequenced here: peripheral blood, sampled 28 days after the second AZD1222 dose. These TCRs come from an adult who received the AZD1222 COVID-19 vaccine.

The chain links TRBV7-2 to TRBJ2-7; 9 nucleotides line up with TRBD1. V lost 3 bases, J lost 3 bases, and 6 bases stayed unmatched. The germline V gene has CDR1 SGHTA and CDR2 FQGNSA. The CDR3 is made up of 15 amino acids. The DNA for the CDR3 is TGTGCCAGCAGCTTCCGGACAGGGGCAGTCTACGAGCAGTACTTC. It yields the protein CASSFRTGAVYEQYF.

This chain joins TRBV9 and TRBJ1-6; 9 bases fit TRBD1. Looked up from germline, CDR1 is SGDLS and CDR2 is YYNGEE. V lost 6 bases to trimming and J lost 8 bases; unmatched junction nucleotides: 6. This CDR3 is built from 14 residues. This CDR3 reads CASKPGTGYSPLHF. CDR3 bases: TGTGCCAGCAAGCCCGGGACAGGGTATTCACCCCTCCACTTT.

The CDR3: CASSIQGSLGYTF. The CDR3 DNA is TGTGCCAGCAGTATACAGGGCTCCCTAGGCTACACCTTC. The V call is TRBV2, the J call TRBJ1-2, with a weak D call TRBD1 (6 bases). Per the germline V gene, CDR1 is SNHLY and CDR2 is FYNNEI. CDR3 length: 13 residues. With 5 bases removed from V and 8 bases from J, the gap between germline ends came to 15 bases.

This chain connects TRBV6-1 to TRBJ2-7; D unclear. The ends were cut back, 2 bases at V and 6 bases at J, with 8 bases in the middle. In germline, CDR1 is MNHNS, CDR2 SASEGT. CDR3 length equals 12 residues. The DNA for the CDR3 is TGTGCCAGCAGTGAACCCGGGTCCGAGCAGTACTTC. This encodes CASSEPGSEQYF.

This clone was recorded only once. The chain employs TRBV7-9 and TRBJ2-7; perhaps TRBD1 as D (6 bases). V was clipped by 3 bases and J by 4 bases, with 16 bases between them. The germline V gene encodes CDR1 SEHNR and CDR2 FQNEAQ (reference sequence). The CDR3 contains 15 residues. This CDR3 reads CASSFEPGQKYEQYF. Written as DNA, the CDR3 is TGTGCCAGCAGCTTTGAACCGGGACAAAAGTACGAGCAGTACTTC. Filled out from reference TRBV7-9 and TRBJ2-7, the complete variable domain reads DTGVSQNPRHKITKRGQNVTFRCDPISEHNRLYWYRQTLGQGPEFLTYFQNEAQLEKSRLLSDRFSAERPKGSFSTLEIQRTEQGDSAMYLCASSFEPGQKYEQYFGPGTRLTVT.

The chain couples TRBV19 to TRBJ1-2; D gene ambiguous. CDR3 length: 13 residues. The ends were cut back, 1 base at V and 3 bases at J, with 6 bases in the middle. Germline CDR1 LNHDA, CDR2 SQIVND (reference sequence). The CDR3 loop reads CASSIAPDYGYTF. The CDR3 DNA reads TGTGCCAGTAGTATAGCCCCTGACTATGGCTACACCTTC.

The V gene is TRBV25-1, the J gene TRBJ2-3; tentatively, D is TRBD1 (5 bases). Germline V gene lookup returns CDR1 MGHDK and CDR2 SYGVNS. The CDR3 contains 13 residues. V lost 8 bases and J lost 8, with 17 bases in between. The CDR3 sequence is CASAGLYEATQYF. The CDR3 region has the DNA TGTGCCAGCGCAGGGCTCTACGAAGCTACGCAGTATTTT.

This clone came up once. DNA of the CDR3: TGTGCCAGCAGCTTAGACAACTATGGCTACACCTTC. This translates into CASSLDNYGYTF. The rearrangement links TRBV7-9 to TRBJ1-2; D is uncertain. The CDR3 totals 12 residues. Trimming left V 1 base short and J 2 bases short, with 2 bases between. Per the germline V gene, CDR1 is SEHNR and CDR2 is FQNEAQ (reference sequence).

The chain couples TRBV7-3 to TRBJ2-1, with D perhaps matching TRBD1 (6 bases). V lost 0 bases and J 8 bases, leaving 8 bases between the germline ends. Germline assignment: CDR1 SGHTA and CDR2 FQGTGA. The length of the CDR3 is 13 residues. CDR3 in DNA: TGTGCCAGCAGCTTAACGGGACAATATGAGCAGTTCTTC. It translates to CASSLTGQYEQFF.

The CDR3 is CASSQDQGEDEKLFF. The CDR3, as DNA: TGCGCCAGCAGCCAAGATCAAGGGGAGGATGAAAAACTGTTTTTT. This rearrangement joins TRBV4-1 to TRBJ1-4, with D possibly matching TRBD1 (5 bases). Germline CDR1 is MGHRA and CDR2 is YSYEKL. V shed 0 bases and J shed 6 bases, with 11 bases lying between them. There are 15 residues in the CDR3.

The chain has TRBV5-5 and TRBJ2-1, with D uncertain. Germline CDR1 reads SGHKS; CDR2 reads YYEKEE (reference sequence). V was clipped by 4 bases and J by 2 bases, with 13 bases between them. This CDR3 is built from 15 residues. The CDR3 loop is CASSEGPSTYNEQFF. The CDR3 bases are TGTGCCAGCAGCGAAGGACCGTCAACCTACAATGAGCAGTTCTTC.

The chain couples TRBV7-3 to TRBJ2-2, with no clear D. V shed 0 bases and J shed 3 bases, with 2 bases lying between them. The CDR3 spans 13 residues. The germline gives CDR1 SGHTA, CDR2 FQGTGA. CDR3 residues: CASSLTDTGELFF. The CDR3 DNA sequence: TGTGCCAGCAGCTTAACAGACACCGGGGAGCTGTTTTTT. The full variable domain, its missing parts supplied by reference TRBV7-3 and TRBJ2-2, is GAGVSQTPSNKVTEKGKYVELRCDPISGHTALYWYRQSLGQGPEFLIYFQGTGAADDSGLPNDRFFAVRPEGSVSTLKIQRTERGDSAVYLCASSLTDTGELFFGEGSRLTVL.

The rearrangement links TRBV19 to TRBJ1-1, with D perhaps matching TRBD1 (5 bases). Germline CDR1 and CDR2: LNHDA and SQIVND (reference sequence). The germline V and J ends were trimmed by 3 bases and 4 bases, with 12 bases remaining between them. The CDR3 loop spans 14 amino acids. CDR3 residues: CASSIDGGSTEAFF. DNA of the CDR3: TGTGCCAGTAGTATTGACGGGGGGTCCACTGAAGCTTTCTTT.

CDR3 DNA: TGTGCCTGGAGTCGGACAGTGGGGCAGCCCCAGCATTTT. It is translated as CAWSRTVGQPQHF. This sequence joins TRBV30 and TRBJ1-5; D perhaps matches TRBD1 (6 bases). This CDR3 comprises 13 residues. V was shortened by 2 bases and J by 7 bases, with 12 bases between the two germline ends. CDR1 and CDR2 (germline): GTSNPN, SVGIG (reference sequence).

The CDR3 loop is CAISDFRVGETQYF. The CDR3 DNA is TGTGCCATCAGTGACTTTCGAGTAGGGGAGACCCAGTACTTC. The J gene is TRBJ2-5, the V gene TRBV10-3; D uncertain. Trimming removed 3 bases from V and 5 bases from J, with 13 bases in between. CDR1 and CDR2 from the germline V gene are ENHRY and SYGVKD. The CDR3 spans 14 residues.

This clone was seen only once. The chain joins TRBV2 to TRBJ1-5; D is perhaps TRBD1 (5 bases). Germline V lookup: CDR1 SNHLY, CDR2 FYNNEI. The ends were cut back, 5 bases at V and 2 bases at J, with 22 bases in the middle. The CDR3 consists of 18 residues. DNA for the CDR3: TGTGCCAGCAGTCAACGTCCCGGGACCTTAAGAGGCAATCAGCCCCAGCATTTT. Encoded protein: CASSQRPGTLRGNQPQHF.

The chain uses TRBV11-2 and TRBJ1-2; no clear D. The CDR3 consists of 14 residues. CDR1 is SGHAT, CDR2 FQNNGV, per germline. Trimming removed 5 bases at V and 5 bases at J, with 15 bases between. The DNA of the CDR3 is TGTGCCAGCAGCCCCTCGGGCGTTTTGTATGGCTACACCTTC. Its translation: CASSPSGVLYGYTF.

V usage is TRBV5-1 and J usage is TRBJ1-6; D is perhaps TRBD1 (5 bases). V gave up 4 bases and J gave up 8 bases, with 19 bases separating them. The length of the CDR3 is 16 residues. Germline CDR1 and CDR2: SGHRS and YFSETQ. The CDR3 nucleotides are TGCGCCAGCAGCGTCTCTCCCGGGACGAAGGATTCACCCCTCCACTTT. It encodes CASSVSPGTKDSPLHF.

The rearrangement joins TRBV5-1 to TRBJ2-7; TRBD1 or TRBD2 may be the D gene (6 bases each). Germline values: CDR1 SGHRS, CDR2 YFSETQ. The ends were cut back, 3 bases at V and 2 bases at J, with 12 bases in the middle. The length of the CDR3 is 14 residues. CDR3 loop: CASSYSRGAYEQYF. CDR3 sequence (DNA): TGCGCCAGCAGCTATTCGAGGGGGGCCTACGAGCAGTACTTC.

The chain links TRBV5-1 to TRBJ1-2, with 8 bases aligning to TRBD1. The CDR3 covers 13 residues. Losses at the gene ends were 4 bases for V and 5 bases for J; bases not matched to a gene: 4. CDR1 is SGHRS, CDR2 YFSETQ, per germline. For the CDR3, the DNA is TGCGCCAGCAGCCCACGACAGGGGTATGGCTACACCTTC. This sequence encodes CASSPRQGYGYTF.

This chain joins TRBV13 and TRBJ2-2; 8 bases line up with TRBD1. The V gene's germline CDR1 is PRHDT and CDR2 FYEKMQ (reference sequence). The CDR3 runs to 15 residues. Unmatched junction bases numbered 9, after V lost 5 bases and J lost 7 bases. The CDR3 protein is CASSPPQGAVGELFF. The CDR3 nucleotides read TGTGCCAGCAGCCCACCCCAGGGGGCGGTCGGGGAGCTGTTTTTT.

The gene calls are TRBV30 and TRBJ1-1, with unresolved D. Germline V lookup: CDR1 GTSNPN, CDR2 SVGIG (reference sequence). V was trimmed by 2 bases and J by 6 bases, leaving 13 bases between them. The CDR3 spans 13 residues. The CDR3 protein is CAWSLAVISEAFF. The CDR3 DNA sequence: TGTGCCTGGAGTCTAGCGGTTATTTCTGAAGCTTTCTTT.

J is TRBJ1-4 and V is TRBV6-6; tentatively, D is TRBD1 (6 bases). The CDR3 contains 15 residues. From germline, CDR1 is MNHNY and CDR2 SVGAGI (reference sequence). Trimming removed 5 bases from V and 5 bases from J, with 15 bases in between. The CDR3, as DNA: TGTGCCAGCAGTATTCCTACAGGGAGGAATGAAAAACTGTTTTTT. It specifies CASSIPTGRNEKLFF.

This clone was counted a single time. The gene calls are TRBV25-1 and TRBJ1-1, with unresolved D. V was cut by 8 bases and J by 1 base, with 14 bases left in between. The CDR3 has 14 residues. CDR1 is MGHDK, CDR2 SYGVNS, per germline. The CDR3 here is CASPKGVWNTEAFF. In DNA, the CDR3 is TGTGCCAGCCCCAAGGGCGTCTGGAACACTGAAGCTTTCTTT.

This sequence joins TRBV28 and TRBJ1-1; D remains ambiguous. The CDR3 is 14 residues long. Trimming stripped 6 bases from V and 0 bases from J, with 11 bases between. Germline lookup yields CDR1 MDHEN and CDR2 SYDVKM. CDR3 in DNA: TGTGCCAGCAGCCTTGTATCCATGAACACTGAAGCTTTCTTT. It yields the protein CASSLVSMNTEAFF.

The gene calls are TRBV9 and TRBJ2-1; TRBD2 matches at 9 bases. The CDR3 is 15 residues long. CDR1 SGDLS and CDR2 YYNGEE come from the germline V gene. V shed 3 bases, J shed 8 bases, and the junction held 9 bases outside the gene matches. The CDR3 DNA sequence: TGTGCCAGCAGCGACCCTAGCGGGGTAGGGGATGAGCAGTTCTTC. Its translation: CASSDPSGVGDEQFF.

V usage is TRBV6-5 and J usage is TRBJ1-1; TRBD1 might be the D (5 bases). V was cut by 6 bases and J by 2 bases, with 10 bases left in between. The V gene's germline CDR1 is MNHEY and CDR2 SVGAGI. The CDR3 runs to 13 residues. Written as DNA, the CDR3 is TGTGCCAGCAGCTGGGACTTTAACACTGAAGCTTTCTTT. Its translation: CASSWDFNTEAFF.